This T cell receptor beta chain emerged from a study of human T cells and chemical hapten exposure. On the study more broadly: Throughout a study of 20 to 25 weeks, patients underwent weekly scalp administration of diphenylcyclopropenone doses. Study conclusions and caveats: Controls formed significantly fewer large CDR3 similarity clusters than expanded TCRs did.

This clonotype was counted ten times or more. Its antigen is unknown. The library tagged individual cDNA molecules with unique molecular identifiers. One entry per CDR3 protein results from TCRdb running MiXCR on the RACE reads. Here the sample spans 95,000 to 150,000 distinct CDR3 sequences, about 13% being singletons. Time point reported: pre-sensitization, week 0. Treatment indicated: therapeutic diphenylcyclopropenone sensitization with weekly scalp DPC. Germline CDR1 reads SQVTM; CDR2 reads ANQGSEA. Trimming removed 7 bases at V and 6 bases at J, with 9 bases between. The CDR3 is 10 amino acids. This sequence originates from a woman aged 18-35 years with alopecia areata. Some clones in this sample may be carry-over from other donors' samples. The gene calls are TRBV29-1 and TRBJ1-1; TRBD1 might be the D (5 bases). The sequencing used whole blood, collected in connection with sensitization to the hapten diphenylcyclopropenone (DPC). CDR3: CSGGGPEAFF. DNA for the CDR3: TGCAGCGGGGGGGGTCCTGAAGCTTTCTTT.